A selection of T cell receptor beta chains follows, all from one sample in a study of neurological immune-mediated disorders. Each CDR3 protein is one row after TCRdb ran MiXCR on the 5' RACE reads. The table lists roughly 100,000 distinct CDR3 sequences, 10% to 11% of them singletons. Input material: PBMCs. The receptors were gathered from a female donor with HTLV-1-associated myelopathy (HAM/TSP). Each CDR3 is given with its conserved first and last residue. Part of the rows lack a size; the others show once, few, many or a class for expanded clones.

clone size | J gene | V gene | CDR3 protein
many | TRBJ2-3 | TRBV20-1 | CSAHTGQGLTDTQYF
many | TRBJ2-5 | TRBV28 | CASSLGHGNQETQYF
many | TRBJ2-2 | TRBV20-1 | CSASRMRGGPDTGELFF
many | TRBJ2-5 | TRBV5-1 | CASSPRGQGWGETQYF
few | TRBJ2-1 | TRBV2 | CASSDRGYDNEQFF
many | TRBJ1-3 | TRBV20-1 | CSASFQGTSGNTIYF
many | TRBJ2-7 | TRBV5-1 | CASSVLTGSTYEQYF
many | TRBJ1-2 | TRBV3-1 | CASSRRGTVYGYTF
few | TRBJ2-7 | TRBV6-5 | CATGDGSYEQYF
few | TRBJ2-3 | TRBV20-1 | CSATRATSTDTQYF
many | TRBJ2-3 | TRBV20-1 | CSARWAYSPDTQYF
. | TRBJ1-2 | TRBV15 | CATSRDRAGGALGYTF
many | TRBJ2-7 | TRBV4-1 | CASSQGTPFVYYEQYF
. | TRBJ1-5 | TRBV5-1 | CPSSLLGDSTKPQHF
many | TRBJ1-1 | TRBV5-1 | CASSLDGANTEAFF
many | TRBJ2-2 | TRBV29-1 | CSGGTANTGELFF
many | TRBJ2-3 | TRBV5-1 | CASSLPSGGLSTDTQYF
many | TRBJ1-1 | TRBV5-1 | CASSFLQGASTEAFF
many | TRBJ2-3 | TRBV20-1 | CSARDPGTGRTDTQYF
once | TRBJ1-6 | TRBV20-1 | CSARGQYNNSPPHF
many | TRBJ2-1 | TRBV20-1 | CSAPKYGDNEQFF
many | TRBJ2-7 | TRBV27 | CASSDYYEQYF
many | TRBJ2-1 | TRBV5-1 | CASSLGDADYNEQFF
many | TRBJ2-3 | TRBV3-1 | CASSLTPGLNTDTQYF
many | TRBJ2-3 | TRBV20-1 | CSARAPGTDTQYF
once | TRBJ1-1 | TRBV2 | CASSKEGGTLKTEAFF
many | TRBJ2-6 | TRBV20-1 | CSASGRGGANVLTF
many | TRBJ2-3 | TRBV10-3 | CAISHDGGGDTQYF
many | TRBJ2-7 | TRBV20-1 | CSARVRQNSEQYF
many | TRBJ1-5 | TRBV20-1 | CSARNGVLQPQHF
many | TRBJ2-6 | TRBV6-5 | CASSYSFTGPSGANVLTF
many | TRBJ2-7 | TRBV10-3 | CAINQGLGVYEQYF